This TCR beta chain was identified in a study of cytomegalovirus exposure and HLA in healthy donors. The overall study: Later analysis reported that the 95 to 150 validation repertoires shared the platform of the 600 to 750 first-cohort repertoires. General study findings and limits: A list of about 160 TCR beta chains associated with cytomegalovirus was given. The classifier reportedly diagnosed cytomegalovirus status with high sensitivity and specificity. Specific recognition of CMV antigens was confirmed in vitro for three chains (all CMV-associated).

In this sample, this clone turned up once. Its antigen is as yet unknown. Generated by immunoSEQ multiplex PCR, the TCRdb table keeps only in-frame clones and is missing some. This sample carries about 54,000 clones, over 85% of them seen once, and the ten largest clones take around 9.2%. V lost 5 bases and J lost 3; bases outside the gene matches: 10. The CDR3 runs 15 residues. CDR1 and CDR2 from the germline V gene are SGDLS and YYNGEE. Sequenced input: PBMCs. The chain employs TRBV9 and TRBJ1-1, with 7 bases identical to TRBD1. The receptor was isolated from a woman younger than 35 in good health and CMV-seropositive. The CDR3 DNA is TGTGCCAGCAGTGTGGCAGGGGGAACAGACACTGAAGCTTTCTTT. Protein product: CASSVAGGTDTEAFF.